Described below is a single TCR beta chain sequence and its context. Its antigen is unknown. Measured with immunoSEQ multiplex PCR; TCRdb has only the in-frame clones, and not every one. This sample has approximately 80,000 clones, with 75% to 95% found just once. These data belong to a study of OX40 agonist ivuxolimab in advanced cancers. As for the study in general: Those enrolled were 82.7% male, with a mean age of roughly 60 years and ages from about 20 to 90.

Overall study results and limits: Researchers report that CD8+ T cells had, on average, more expanded clones than CD4+.

This CDR3 is built from 15 residues. V dropped 1 base and J dropped 3 bases, with 14 bases sitting between them. Germline assignment: CDR1 SGHRS and CDR2 YFSETQ. This receptor was identified in an adult with an advanced solid tumor such as melanoma, head and neck, liver or kidney cancer. Here the sequenced sample was CD4+ or CD8+ T cells sorted from blood, taken in a trial of the OX40 agonist ivuxolimab. This rearrangement joins TRBV5-1 to TRBJ2-7; D is unresolved. CDR3 nucleotides: TGCGCCAGCAGCTTGTCAGGCGGTTCAGTCTACGAGCAGTACTTC. Its translation: CASSLSGGSVYEQYF.